What follows are 31 T cell receptor beta chains derived from one specimen sequenced in a study of T cell repertoires in cytomegalovirus infection. TCRdb recomputed calls from the reads with MiXCR, one row per CDR3 protein. The sample includes roughly 310,000 distinct CDR3 sequences, 17% of them seen just once. The specimen was PBMCs. These receptors were obtained from a human donor in good health (CMV status not recorded). Some clones in this sample may be carry-over from other donors' samples.

This sequence joins TRBV24-1 and TRBJ2-1; 8 nucleotides agree with TRBD1. Germline V gene data show CDR1 as KGHDR and CDR2 as SFDVKD. The V gene end was trimmed by 3 bases and the J gene end by 5 bases; junction bases not matched to a gene: 8. This CDR3 region has 16 residues. CDR3 protein: CATSDEQGVVNNEQFF. DNA for the CDR3: TGTGCCACCAGTGATGAACAGGGGGTAGTCAACAATGAGCAGTTCTTC.

The chain carries TRBV12-3 or TRBV12-4 and TRBJ2-3; D is perhaps TRBD1 or TRBD2 (5 bases each). This CDR3 region has 13 residues. V was clipped by 3 bases and J by 4 bases, with 8 bases between them. CDR3 residues: CASSFGDPDTQYF. The CDR3 nucleotides read TGTGCCAGCAGTTTTGGGGACCCAGATACGCAGTATTTT.

The J gene is TRBJ1-1, the V gene TRBV20-1; 9 bases map to TRBD1. CDR3 length equals 11 residues. Trimming took 6 bases from V and 10 from J; bases not matched to a gene: 6. Germline CDR1 and CDR2: DFQATT and SNEGSKA (reference sequence). The CDR3: CSAMGQGRAFF. CDR3 DNA: TGCAGTGCGATGGGACAGGGACGAGCTTTCTTT.

In its sample, this clonotype was seen a few times. The V and J genes are TRBV6-1 and TRBJ2-7; D may be TRBD1 (6 bases). Germline CDR1 reads MNHNS; CDR2 reads SASEGT. The ends were cut back, 3 bases at V and 2 bases at J, with 11 bases in the middle. This CDR3 has 14 residues. CDR3 loop: CASSDAGAAYEQYF. DNA of the CDR3: TGTGCCAGCAGTGATGCAGGGGCGGCCTACGAGCAGTACTTC.

This clonotype was counted a few times. This chain connects TRBV20-1 to TRBJ2-3, with D perhaps TRBD1 (6 bases). V lost 3 bases and J 2 bases, leaving 15 bases between the germline ends. Germline-derived CDR1 and CDR2 are DFQATT and SNEGSKA (reference sequence). CDR3 length: 15 amino acids. The CDR3 spells CSARTGHRDTDTQYF. CDR3 in DNA: TGCAGTGCTAGGACGGGACATAGGGACACAGATACGCAGTATTTT.

The sample holds a few counts of this clonotype. The J gene is TRBJ1-3, the V gene TRBV28; no definite D call. The germline V and J ends were trimmed by 7 bases and 1 base, with 8 bases remaining between them. Germline V lookup: CDR1 MDHEN, CDR2 SYDVKM. This CDR3 region has 13 residues. CDR3 sequence (DNA): TGTGCCAGCATGGCACTTTCTGGAAACACCATATATTTT. Its protein is CASMALSGNTIYF.

The chain recombines TRBV6-1 with TRBJ1-1; 11 bases are shared with TRBD1. This CDR3 has 15 residues. Germline V gene data show CDR1 as MNHNS and CDR2 as SASEGT. With 2 bases clipped from V and 6 bases from J, the junction kept 5 bases outside the gene matches. Here the CDR3 DNA reads TGTGCCAGCAGTGAAACCGTGGGACAGGGGGCTGAAGCTTTCTTT. Its protein is CASSETVGQGAEAFF.

Concerning this clonotype itself: A clone one base away is much larger, so this may be a read error. J is TRBJ1-6 and V is TRBV27, with TRBD1 matching 10 bases. From germline, CDR1 is MNHEY and CDR2 SMNVEV (reference sequence). The CDR3 consists of 15 residues. This chain's CDR3 is CASSSRTGGDSPRHF. The CDR3 region has the DNA TGTGCCAGCAGTTCCCGGACAGGGGGTGATTCACCCCGCCACTTT.

This clonotype was picked up many times. The rearrangement links TRBV7-2 to TRBJ2-1; 8 bases are a match to TRBD1. The CDR3 runs 16 residues. CDR1 is SGHTA and CDR2 is FQGNSA in the germline V gene. J gave up 2 bases and V 3 bases, and 6 bases lay outside the gene matches. In DNA form, the CDR3 reads TGTGCCAGCAGCTTGGGGACAGGATTCGCCTACAATGAGCAGTTCTTC. Protein: CASSLGTGFAYNEQFF.

The sample holds many counts of this clonotype. V usage is TRBV11-1 and J usage is TRBJ2-5; D remains ambiguous. The CDR3 totals 16 residues. CDR1 and CDR2 from the germline V gene are SGHAT and FQDESV (reference sequence). Trimming took 2 bases from V and 4 from J, leaving 17 bases between them. The CDR3 DNA is TGTGCCAGCAGCTTAAACCCCCGTCTTCCTGGAGAGACCCAGTACTTC. It codes for CASSLNPRLPGETQYF.

This clonotype was counted at least ten times. V is TRBV28 and J is TRBJ2-1; D unresolved. CDR1 MDHEN and CDR2 SYDVKM come from the germline V gene. This CDR3 contains 14 residues. V shed 7 bases and J shed 3 bases, with 13 bases lying between them. The CDR3 nucleotides read TGTGCCAGCACCCTGGACCACTTCTACAATGAGCAGTTCTTC. Its translation: CASTLDHFYNEQFF.

This clonotype was recorded at least ten times. The chain uses TRBV7-2 and TRBJ1-2, with no clear D. In germline, CDR1 is SGHTA, CDR2 FQGNSA. CDR3 length: 13 residues. The V end was cut by 1 base, the J end by 4 bases, with 7 bases between. The CDR3 DNA sequence: TGTGCCAGCAGCTTAGGTGAAACCTATGGCTACACCTTC. This translates into CASSLGETYGYTF. The complete variable domain, with remaining parts taken from reference TRBV7-2 and TRBJ1-2, reads GAGVSQSPSNKVTEKGKDVELRCDPISGHTALYWYRQSLGQGLEFLIYFQGNSAPDKSGLPSDRFSAERTGGSVSTLTIQRTQQEDSAVYLCASSLGETYGYTFGSGTRLTVV.

This clonotype was observed a few times. The chain recombines TRBV19 with TRBJ2-5; D unclear. Between the trimmed V and J ends, which lost 1 base and 0 bases, there was a span of 9 bases. From germline, CDR1 is LNHDA and CDR2 SQIVND (reference sequence). This CDR3 spans 15 amino acids. The CDR3 DNA is TGTGCCAGTAGTATAGGGGCGCTGTACCAAGAGACCCAGTACTTC. This encodes CASSIGALYQETQYF.

J is TRBJ2-5 and V is TRBV7-2, with 7 bases that match TRBD2. V dropped 5 bases and J dropped 1; count of bases not matched to a gene: 16. This CDR3 region has 18 residues. Germline loops: CDR1 SGHTA, CDR2 FQGNSA. The CDR3 nucleotides are TGTGCCAGCAGCAGAGGGTTTGGGCGGGGGAGCCCCCAAGAGACCCAGTACTTC. It translates to CASSRGFGRGSPQETQYF.

The chain links TRBV5-1 to TRBJ2-7; weak D call: TRBD1 (6 bases). The length of the CDR3 is 13 residues. The germline CDR1 and CDR2 sequences are SGHRS and YFSETQ. V lost 5 bases, J lost 3 bases, and 12 bases lay in between. The CDR3 sequence: CASRQGSFYEQYF. As DNA, the CDR3 is TGCGCCAGCAGACAGGGATCCTTCTACGAGCAGTACTTC.

This clonotype was seen only once. A much larger clone lies a single base off, so this may be a read error. This sequence joins TRBV4-1 and TRBJ1-5, with 7 bases matching TRBD1. Germline values: CDR1 MGHRA, CDR2 YSYEKL. CDR3 length: 16 residues. The J segment lost 0 bases and the V segment lost 0 bases, leaving 2 bases of the junction unmatched. CDR3 nucleotides: TGCGCCAGCAGCCAAGAGCCAGGGGGTAGCAATCAGCCCCAGCATTTT. It encodes CASSQEPGGSNQPQHF.

V gene TRBV6-1 combines with J gene TRBJ1-5; TRBD1 might be the D (5 bases). The CDR3 extends over 14 amino acids. Trimming took 6 bases from V and 6 from J, leaving 15 bases between them. Germline CDR1 is MNHNS and CDR2 is SASEGT. The CDR3 protein is CASSPPQGRQPQHF. DNA for the CDR3: TGTGCCAGCAGCCCCCCCCAGGGCCGTCAGCCCCAGCATTTT.

In this sample, this clonotype turned up a few times. The chain links TRBV12-3 or TRBV12-4 to TRBJ1-3; D gene unclear. V lost 6 bases and J 3 bases, leaving 6 bases between the germline ends. This CDR3 comprises 12 residues. The CDR3 sequence is CASRISGNTIYF. The CDR3 nucleotides read TGTGCCAGCAGAATCAGTGGAAACACCATATATTTT.

Many counts were recorded for this clonotype. The gene calls are TRBV7-2 and TRBJ2-2; TRBD1 matches at 10 bases. The CDR3 loop spans 17 amino acids. V was clipped by 5 bases and J by 7 bases; unmatched bases: 13. Germline lookup yields CDR1 SGHTA and CDR2 FQGNSA. The CDR3 DNA follows: TGTGCCAGCAGCAAACCCGCCGGGACAGGGGCAAGCGGGGAGCTGTTTTTT. This sequence encodes CASSKPAGTGASGELFF.

The rearrangement uses TRBV28 and TRBJ1-6; D remains unclear. This CDR3 is built from 12 residues. Germline CDR1 is MDHEN and CDR2 is SYDVKM. Trimming removed 6 bases from V and 7 bases from J, with 7 bases in between. CDR3 region: CASRTGNSPLHF. In DNA form, the CDR3 reads TGTGCCAGCAGGACCGGGAATTCACCCCTCCACTTT.

This clonotype was recorded at least ten times. The rearrangement uses TRBV7-2 and TRBJ2-2, with a weak D call TRBD1 (5 bases). CDR3 length: 17 residues. Germline V CDR1 and CDR2: SGHTA, FQGNSA. Trimming removed 1 base at V and 2 bases at J, with 14 bases between. CDR3 amino acids: CASSLDRPHLNTGELFF. The CDR3 nucleotides are TGTGCCAGCAGCTTAGACAGGCCGCATTTAAACACCGGGGAGCTGTTTTTT.

The chain has TRBV20-1 and TRBJ1-2, with D possibly TRBD1 on 6 matching bases. Germline V gives CDR1 DFQATT, CDR2 SNEGSKA (reference sequence). V was trimmed by 1 base and J by 5 bases, leaving 17 bases between them. CDR3 length: 15 amino acids. The DNA for the CDR3 is TGCAGTGCTAGAGGGGGAGAGGGGGAACATTATGGCTACACCTTC. It codes for CSARGGEGEHYGYTF.

At least ten counts were recorded for this clonotype. This chain joins TRBV7-9 and TRBJ1-1, with unresolved D. Between the trimmed V and J ends, which lost 5 bases and 7 bases, there was a span of 11 bases. CDR3 length: 12 amino acids. Germline CDR1 is SEHNR and CDR2 is FQNEAQ (reference sequence). The DNA of the CDR3 is TGTGCCAGCAGCATTATGGCGGGTGAAGCTTTCTTT. This gives the protein CASSIMAGEAFF.

This clonotype has ten or more counts. The chain couples TRBV12-3 or TRBV12-4 to TRBJ2-3, with no clear D. V lost 3 bases and J 5 bases, leaving 9 bases between the germline ends. This CDR3 is 13 amino acids long. CDR3 region: CASSFIQVDTQYF. For the CDR3, the DNA is TGTGCCAGCAGTTTTATCCAAGTAGATACGCAGTATTTT.

This clonotype was counted at least ten times. The V call is TRBV6-5, the J call TRBJ2-1, with TRBD2 identical over 9 bases. Trimming took 2 bases from V and 2 from J; bases not matched to a gene: 4. Germline CDR1 and CDR2: MNHEY and SVGAGI. CDR3 length equals 16 residues. The CDR3 region is CASSYDRTSAYNEQFF. DNA for the CDR3: TGTGCCAGCAGTTACGATAGGACTAGCGCCTACAATGAGCAGTTCTTC.

The sample holds many counts of this clonotype. The rearrangement joins TRBV12-3 or TRBV12-4 to TRBJ1-3, with D possibly TRBD1 on 6 matching bases. This CDR3 spans 20 amino acids. Trimming removed 5 bases at V and 1 base at J, with 27 bases between. The CDR3 loop is CASSPHGRGHIDRSGNTIYF. As DNA, the CDR3 is TGTGCCAGCAGTCCACATGGACGGGGGCATATTGATAGGTCTGGAAACACCATATATTTT.

With regard to this clonotype: A much larger clone lies a single base off, so this may be a read error. This rearrangement joins TRBV6-2 or TRBV6-3 to TRBJ2-1, with TRBD2 matching over 8 bases. Germline V gives CDR1 MNHEY, CDR2 SVGEGT. The CDR3 covers 19 residues. This chain's CDR3 is CAGSYSSRGAPSSYNEQFF. The CDR3 DNA reads as TGTGCCGGCAGTTACTCGTCGCGGGGGGCCCCCAGCTCCTACAATGAGCAGTTCTTC.

In DNA form, the CDR3 reads TGTGCCAGCAGTTACTATACTACAGGGAGCTATGGCTACACCTTC. Translated, it gives CASSYYTTGSYGYTF. The V call is TRBV6-5, the J call TRBJ1-2, with D tentatively TRBD1 (6 bases). The germline V gene has CDR1 MNHEY and CDR2 SVGAGI. The CDR3 is made up of 15 amino acids. Trimming took 1 base from V and 4 from J, leaving 13 bases between them.

The V gene is TRBV5-1, the J gene TRBJ1-4; D is unresolved. Germline V gene sequence: CDR1 SGHRS, CDR2 YFSETQ. The V and J ends lost 2 bases and 1 base respectively, with 9 bases between them. The CDR3 has 15 residues. CDR3 region: CASSFGFGTNEKLFF. CDR3 nucleotides: TGCGCCAGCAGCTTTGGCTTCGGAACTAATGAAAAACTGTTTTTT.

The V gene is TRBV29-1, the J gene TRBJ2-7; TRBD1 matches at 7 bases. CDR3 length equals 10 residues. CDR1 is SQVTM and CDR2 is ANQGSEA in the germline V gene. Losses at the gene ends were 6 bases for V and 8 bases for J; bases not matched to a gene: 4. The CDR3 reads CSVVTGQQYF. The CDR3 region has the DNA TGCAGCGTGGTGACAGGGCAGCAGTACTTC.

This rearrangement joins TRBV19 to TRBJ1-1, with D tentatively TRBD1 (5 bases). The V gene lost 2 bases and the J gene lost 4 bases, with 8 bases spanning the gap. CDR3 length equals 13 residues. The germline V gene has CDR1 LNHDA and CDR2 SQIVND (reference sequence). The CDR3: CASSIFGGTEAFF. As DNA, the CDR3 is TGTGCCAGTAGTATATTTGGGGGCACTGAAGCTTTCTTT.